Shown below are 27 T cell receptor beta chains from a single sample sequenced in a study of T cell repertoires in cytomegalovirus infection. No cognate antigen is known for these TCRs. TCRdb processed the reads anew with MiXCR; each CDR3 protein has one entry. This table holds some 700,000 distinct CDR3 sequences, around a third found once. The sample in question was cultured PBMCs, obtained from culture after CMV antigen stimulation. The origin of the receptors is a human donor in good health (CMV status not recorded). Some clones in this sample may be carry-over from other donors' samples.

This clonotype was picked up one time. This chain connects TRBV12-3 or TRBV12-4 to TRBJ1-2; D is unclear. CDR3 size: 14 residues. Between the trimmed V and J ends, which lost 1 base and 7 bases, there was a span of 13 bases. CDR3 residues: CASSLGHGAIGYTF. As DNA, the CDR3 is TGTGCCAGCAGTTTAGGACACGGAGCGATTGGCTACACCTTC.

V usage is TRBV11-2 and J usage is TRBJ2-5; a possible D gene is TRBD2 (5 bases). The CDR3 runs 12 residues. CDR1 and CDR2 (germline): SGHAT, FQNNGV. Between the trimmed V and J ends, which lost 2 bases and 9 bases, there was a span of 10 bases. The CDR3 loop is CASSLRRLAQYF. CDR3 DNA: TGTGCCAGCAGCTTAAGGAGGTTGGCCCAGTACTTC.

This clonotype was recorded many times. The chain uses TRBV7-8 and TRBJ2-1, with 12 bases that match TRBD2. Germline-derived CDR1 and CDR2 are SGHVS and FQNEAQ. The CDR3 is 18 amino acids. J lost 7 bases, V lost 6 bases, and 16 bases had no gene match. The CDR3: CASSPSRDTSGRLNEQFF. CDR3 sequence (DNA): TGTGCCAGCAGTCCCTCAAGGGATACTAGCGGGAGGTTGAATGAGCAGTTCTTC. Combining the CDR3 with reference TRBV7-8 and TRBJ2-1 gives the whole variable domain GAGVSQSPRYKVAKRGQDVALRCDPISGHVSLFWYQQALGQGPEFLTYFQNEAQLDKSGLPSDRFFAERPEGSVSTLKIQRTQQEDSAVYLCASSPSRDTSGRLNEQFFGPGTRLTVL.

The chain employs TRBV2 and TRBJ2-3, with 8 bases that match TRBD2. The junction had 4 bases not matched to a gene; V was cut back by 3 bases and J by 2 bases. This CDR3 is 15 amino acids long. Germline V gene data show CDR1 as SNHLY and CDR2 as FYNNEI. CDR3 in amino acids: CASSDGGGSTDTQYF. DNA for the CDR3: TGTGCCAGCAGTGATGGCGGGGGGTCCACAGATACGCAGTATTTT. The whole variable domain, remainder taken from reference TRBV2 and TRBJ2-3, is EPEVTQTPSHQVTQMGQEVILRCVPISNHLYFYWYRQILGQKVEFLVSFYNNEISEKSEIFDDQFSVERPDGSNFTLKIRSTKLEDSAMYFCASSDGGGSTDTQYFGPGTRLTVL.

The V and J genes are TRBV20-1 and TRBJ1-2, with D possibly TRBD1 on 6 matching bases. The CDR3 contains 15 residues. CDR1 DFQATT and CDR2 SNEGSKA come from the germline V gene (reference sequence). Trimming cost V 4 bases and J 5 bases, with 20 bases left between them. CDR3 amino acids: CSATKPADSPYGYTF. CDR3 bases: TGCAGTGCTACCAAACCGGCGGACAGCCCTTATGGCTACACCTTC.

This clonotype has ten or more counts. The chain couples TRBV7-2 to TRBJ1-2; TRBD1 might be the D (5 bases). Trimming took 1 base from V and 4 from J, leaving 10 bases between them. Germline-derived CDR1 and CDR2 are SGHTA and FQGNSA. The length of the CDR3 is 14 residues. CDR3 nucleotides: TGTGCCAGCAGCTTAGGGGGGGGGATCTATGGCTACACCTTC. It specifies CASSLGGGIYGYTF. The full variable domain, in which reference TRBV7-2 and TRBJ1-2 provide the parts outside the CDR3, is GAGVSQSPSNKVTEKGKDVELRCDPISGHTALYWYRQSLGQGLEFLIYFQGNSAPDKSGLPSDRFSAERTGGSVSTLTIQRTQQEDSAVYLCASSLGGGIYGYTFGSGTRLTVV.

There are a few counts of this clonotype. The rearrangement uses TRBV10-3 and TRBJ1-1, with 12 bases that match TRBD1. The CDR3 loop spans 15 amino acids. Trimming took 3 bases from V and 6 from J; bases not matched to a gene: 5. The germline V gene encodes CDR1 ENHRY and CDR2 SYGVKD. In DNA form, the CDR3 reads TGTGCCATCAGTGATCGGGACAGGGGGCTGGCTGAAGCTTTCTTT. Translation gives CAISDRDRGLAEAFF.

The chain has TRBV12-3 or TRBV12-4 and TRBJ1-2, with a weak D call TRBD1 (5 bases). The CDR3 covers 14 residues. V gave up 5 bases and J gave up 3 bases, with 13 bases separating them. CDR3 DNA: TGTGCCAGCAGTCCAATGGGGGGTTACTATGGCTACACCTTC. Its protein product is CASSPMGGYYGYTF.

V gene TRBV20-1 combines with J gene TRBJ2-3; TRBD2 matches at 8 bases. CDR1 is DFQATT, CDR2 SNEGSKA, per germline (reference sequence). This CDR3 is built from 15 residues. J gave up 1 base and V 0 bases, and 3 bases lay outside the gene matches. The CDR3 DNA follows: TGCAGTGCTAGAGATGGGACTAGGGGCACAGATACGCAGTATTTT. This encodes CSARDGTRGTDTQYF.

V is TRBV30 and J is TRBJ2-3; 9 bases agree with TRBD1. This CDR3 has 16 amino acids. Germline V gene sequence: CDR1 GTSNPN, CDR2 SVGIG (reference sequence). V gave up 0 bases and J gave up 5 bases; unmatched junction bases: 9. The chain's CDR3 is CAWSVSGTGQEDTQYF. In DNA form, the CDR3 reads TGTGCCTGGAGTGTTTCCGGGACAGGGCAAGAAGATACGCAGTATTTT.

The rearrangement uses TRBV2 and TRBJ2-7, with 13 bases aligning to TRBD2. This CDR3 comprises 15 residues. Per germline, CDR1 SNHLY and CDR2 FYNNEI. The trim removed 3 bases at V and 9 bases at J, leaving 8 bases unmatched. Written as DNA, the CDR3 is TGTGCCAGCAGTGACCGAGGACTAGCGGGAGAACGGCAGTACTTC. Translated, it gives CASSDRGLAGERQYF.

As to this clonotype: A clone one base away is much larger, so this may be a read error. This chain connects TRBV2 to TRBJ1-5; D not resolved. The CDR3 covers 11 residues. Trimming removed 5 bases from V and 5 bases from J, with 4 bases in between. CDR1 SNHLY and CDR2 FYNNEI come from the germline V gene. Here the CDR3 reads CASSLDQPQHF. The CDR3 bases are TGTGCCAGCAGTTTAGATCAGCCCCAGCATTTT.

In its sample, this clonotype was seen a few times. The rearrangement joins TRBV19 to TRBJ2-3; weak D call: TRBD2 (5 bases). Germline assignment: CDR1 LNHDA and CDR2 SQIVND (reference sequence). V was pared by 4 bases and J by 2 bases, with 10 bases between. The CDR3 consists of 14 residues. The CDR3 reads CASSNSGPTDTQYF. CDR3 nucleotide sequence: TGTGCCAGTAGTAACAGCGGACCCACAGATACGCAGTATTTT.

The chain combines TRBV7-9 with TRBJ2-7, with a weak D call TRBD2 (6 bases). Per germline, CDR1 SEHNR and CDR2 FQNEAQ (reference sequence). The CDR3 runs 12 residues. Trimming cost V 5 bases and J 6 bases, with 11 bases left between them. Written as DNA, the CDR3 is TGTGCCAGCAGCCGCGGGACGCCCGAGCAGTACTTC. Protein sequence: CASSRGTPEQYF.

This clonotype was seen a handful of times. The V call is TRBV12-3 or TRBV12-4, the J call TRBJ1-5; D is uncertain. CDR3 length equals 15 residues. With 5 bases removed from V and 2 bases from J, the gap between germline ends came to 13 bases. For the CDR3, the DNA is TGTGCCAGCAGTCCGATGATAAGTGGCAATCAGCCCCAGCATTTT. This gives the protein CASSPMISGNQPQHF.

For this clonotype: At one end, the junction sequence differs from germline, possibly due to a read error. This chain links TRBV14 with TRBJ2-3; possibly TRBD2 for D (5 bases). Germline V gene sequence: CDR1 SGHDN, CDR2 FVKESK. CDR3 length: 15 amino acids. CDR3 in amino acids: CASSQDRGYTDTRYF. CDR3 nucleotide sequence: TGTGCCAGCAGCCAAGATCGGGGATACACAGATACGCGGTATTTT.

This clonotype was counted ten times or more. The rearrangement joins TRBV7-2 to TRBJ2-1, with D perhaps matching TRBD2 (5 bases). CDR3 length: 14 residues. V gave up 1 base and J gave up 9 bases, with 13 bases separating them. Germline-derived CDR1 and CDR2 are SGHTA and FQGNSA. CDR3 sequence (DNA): TGTGCCAGCAGCTTAGGCGCGGACTTCTCTGAGCAGTTCTTC. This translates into CASSLGADFSEQFF.

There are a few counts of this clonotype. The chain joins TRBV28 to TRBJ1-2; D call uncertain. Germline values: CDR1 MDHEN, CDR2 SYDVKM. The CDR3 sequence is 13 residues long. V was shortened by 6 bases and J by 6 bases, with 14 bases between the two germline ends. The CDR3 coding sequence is TGTGCCAGCAGGGTAGCAAATCGCGATGGCTACACCTTC. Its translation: CASRVANRDGYTF.

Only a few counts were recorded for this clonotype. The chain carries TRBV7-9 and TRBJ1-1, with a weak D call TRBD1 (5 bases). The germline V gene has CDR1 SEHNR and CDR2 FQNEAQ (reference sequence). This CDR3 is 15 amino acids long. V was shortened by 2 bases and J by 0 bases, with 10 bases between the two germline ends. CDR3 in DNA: TGTGCCAGCAGCTTACATGGGACGGTGAACACTGAAGCTTTCTTT. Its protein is CASSLHGTVNTEAFF.

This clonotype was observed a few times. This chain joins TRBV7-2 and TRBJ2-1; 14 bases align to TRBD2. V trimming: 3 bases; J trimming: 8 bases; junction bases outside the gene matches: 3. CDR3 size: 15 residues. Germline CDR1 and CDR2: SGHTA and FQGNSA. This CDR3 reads CASSFGTSGSYEQFF. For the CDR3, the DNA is TGTGCCAGCAGCTTCGGGACTAGCGGGAGTTATGAGCAGTTCTTC.

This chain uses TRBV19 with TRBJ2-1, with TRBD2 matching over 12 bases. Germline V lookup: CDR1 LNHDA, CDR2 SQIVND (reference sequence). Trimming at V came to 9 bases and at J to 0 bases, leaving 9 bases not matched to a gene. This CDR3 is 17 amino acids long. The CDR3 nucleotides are TGTGCCAGCACGACTAGCGGGAGTTCCCTCTCCTACAATGAGCAGTTCTTC. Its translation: CASTTSGSSLSYNEQFF.

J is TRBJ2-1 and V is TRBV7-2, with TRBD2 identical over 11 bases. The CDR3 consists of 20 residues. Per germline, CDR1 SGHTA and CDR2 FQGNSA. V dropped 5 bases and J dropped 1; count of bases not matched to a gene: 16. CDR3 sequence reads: CASSAPGGVAGGWSYNEQFF. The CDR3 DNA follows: TGTGCCAGCAGCGCCCCCGGGGGGGTAGCGGGAGGGTGGTCCTACAATGAGCAGTTCTTC.

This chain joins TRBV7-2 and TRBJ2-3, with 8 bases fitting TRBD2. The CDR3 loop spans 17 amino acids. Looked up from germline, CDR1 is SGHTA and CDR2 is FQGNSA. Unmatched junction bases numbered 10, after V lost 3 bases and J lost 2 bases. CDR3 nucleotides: TGTGCCAGCAGCTTGGGGCTAGCGGGTTTTTTCACAGATACGCAGTATTTT. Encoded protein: CASSLGLAGFFTDTQYF.

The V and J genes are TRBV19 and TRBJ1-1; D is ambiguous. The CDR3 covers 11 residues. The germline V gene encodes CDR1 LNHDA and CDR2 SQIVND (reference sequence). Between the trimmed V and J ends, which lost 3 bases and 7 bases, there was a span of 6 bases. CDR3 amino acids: CASSIFGEAFF. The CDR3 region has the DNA TGTGCCAGTAGTATCTTCGGTGAAGCTTTCTTT.

The CDR3 sequence: CASSWTGGEDQPQHF. Written as DNA, the CDR3 is TGTGCCAGCAGTTGGACAGGGGGTGAAGATCAGCCCCAGCATTTT. V and J are TRBV6-1 and TRBJ1-5; 10 bases fit TRBD1. The CDR3 has 15 residues. V trimming: 5 bases; J trimming: 5 bases; junction bases outside the gene matches: 6. Germline CDR1 MNHNS, CDR2 SASEGT.

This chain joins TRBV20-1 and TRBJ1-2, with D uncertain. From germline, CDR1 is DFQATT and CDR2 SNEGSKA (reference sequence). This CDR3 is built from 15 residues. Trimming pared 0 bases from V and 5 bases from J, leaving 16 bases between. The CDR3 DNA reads TGCAGTGCTAGAGATGCTCGGGGTATCGTGTATGGCTACACCTTC. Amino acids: CSARDARGIVYGYTF.

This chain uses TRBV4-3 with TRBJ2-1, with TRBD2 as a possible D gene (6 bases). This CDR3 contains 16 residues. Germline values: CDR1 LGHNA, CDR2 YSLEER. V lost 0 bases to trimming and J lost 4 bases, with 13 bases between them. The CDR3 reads CASSQEVSGAYNEQFF. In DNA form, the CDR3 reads TGCGCCAGCAGCCAAGAGGTTAGCGGAGCTTACAATGAGCAGTTCTTC.